These T cell receptor beta chains were read from a single sample in a study of T cell changes during pregnancy in multiple sclerosis. Here immunoSEQ multiplex PCR was the method, and the copy in TCRdb shows in-frame clones only, minus some. The table shows 40,000 to 55,000 clones, with under 95% occurring only once. The sample here was CD8+ T cells from peripheral blood mononuclear cells, taken in the second trimester of pregnancy. The source of these receptors is a female donor with multiple sclerosis, enrolled in a pregnancy study. Both conserved end residues are trimmed from each CDR3.

v_call	cdr3_aa
TRBV7-3	ASSSTGGYGYT
TRBV9	ASSSGDWSSYEQY
TRBV28	ASRPGTGLNEKLF
TRBV2	ASRGQTSYEQY
TRBV9	ASSVGGQINSPLH
TRBV11-2	ASSSGSPYEQY
TRBV6-5	ASRLEGHEKLF
TRBV6-5	ASSYPGPGGEQF
TRBV27	ASSLAGGGSSNQPQH
TRBV9	ASSVDRSAGPF